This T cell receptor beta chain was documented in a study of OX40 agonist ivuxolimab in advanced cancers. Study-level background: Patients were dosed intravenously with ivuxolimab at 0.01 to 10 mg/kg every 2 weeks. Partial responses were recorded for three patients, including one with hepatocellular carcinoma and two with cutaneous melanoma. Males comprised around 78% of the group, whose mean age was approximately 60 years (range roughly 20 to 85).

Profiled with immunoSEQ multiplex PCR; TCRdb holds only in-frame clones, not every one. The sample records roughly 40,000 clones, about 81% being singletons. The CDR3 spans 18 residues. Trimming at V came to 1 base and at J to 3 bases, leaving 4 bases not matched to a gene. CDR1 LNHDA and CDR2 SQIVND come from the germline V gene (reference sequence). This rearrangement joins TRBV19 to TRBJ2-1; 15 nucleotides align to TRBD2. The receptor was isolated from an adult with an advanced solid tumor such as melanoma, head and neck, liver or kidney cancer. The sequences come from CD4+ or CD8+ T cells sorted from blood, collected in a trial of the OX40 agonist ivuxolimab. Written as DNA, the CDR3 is TGTGCCAGTAGTATAGGAGGGACTAGCGGGGGGAGCTACAATGAGCAGTTCTTC. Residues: CASSIGGTSGGSYNEQFF.